These 20 T cell receptor beta chains were sequenced from one sample in a study of cytomegalovirus exposure and HLA in healthy donors. Vbeta (60) and Jbeta (13) primers were used in the PCR. Sequencing was performed with immunoSEQ multiplex PCR; in TCRdb, only in-frame clones are kept and a portion is missing. This sample lists around 130,000 clones; its ten largest clones have less than 2%. Sequencing was carried out using PBMCs. Source of these receptors: a woman aged 40 to 50 in good health and CMV-seronegative.

The chain recombines TRBV28 with TRBJ1-6; D is unresolved. This CDR3 spans 14 amino acids. The V gene lost 3 bases and the J gene lost 7 bases, with 10 bases spanning the gap. CDR1 and CDR2 (germline): MDHEN, SYDVKM. This chain's CDR3 is CASSFSGYNSPLHF. For the CDR3, the DNA is TGTGCCAGCAGTTTCTCCGGGTACAATTCACCCCTCCACTTT.

The gene calls are TRBV6-1 and TRBJ1-6; 7 nucleotides agree with TRBD1. Germline trimming cut 6 bases from V and 4 bases from J; bases unmatched to any gene: 3. The CDR3 totals 14 residues. Germline CDR1 is MNHNS and CDR2 is SASEGT. CDR3 DNA sequence: TGTGCCAGCAGGGAGACAGGGTATAATTCACCCCTCCACTTT. The encoded protein is CASRETGYNSPLHF.

The chain has TRBV7-2 and TRBJ1-1; D gene uncertain. CDR3 length equals 13 residues. The V gene's germline CDR1 is SGHTA and CDR2 FQGNSA. Trimming pared 5 bases from V and 2 bases from J, leaving 9 bases between. The CDR3 here is CASSLKSNTEAFF. The CDR3 nucleotides are TGTGCCAGCAGCCTGAAAAGCAACACTGAAGCTTTCTTT.

The chain recombines TRBV7-6 with TRBJ1-4; perhaps TRBD1 as D (6 bases). Trimming removed 4 bases at V and 6 bases at J, with 12 bases between. The CDR3 has 14 residues. Germline-derived CDR1 and CDR2 are SGHVS and FNYEAQ. The CDR3 loop is CASSWSGGDEKLFF. The CDR3 nucleotides are TGTGCCAGCAGCTGGTCGGGGGGCGATGAAAAACTGTTTTTT.

The chain combines TRBV5-8 with TRBJ1-5, with D possibly being TRBD1 (6 bases). The V gene's germline CDR1 is SGHTS and CDR2 YDEGEE. The CDR3 totals 16 residues. V lost 3 bases to trimming and J lost 0 bases, with 13 bases between them. Here the CDR3 reads CASSSGQTYSNQPQHF. CDR3 DNA: TGTGCCAGCAGCTCCGGACAGACATATAGCAATCAGCCCCAGCATTTT.

V usage is TRBV5-5 and J usage is TRBJ2-7; the match to TRBD1 covers 7 bases. The trim removed 0 bases at V and 4 bases at J, leaving 4 bases unmatched. The CDR3 has 14 amino acids. Per the germline V gene, CDR1 is SGHKS and CDR2 is YYEKEE (reference sequence). The CDR3 sequence is CASSLAEGAYEQYV. The CDR3 region has the DNA TGTGCCAGCAGCTTGGCCGAGGGGGCATACGAGCAGTACGTC.

The chain employs TRBV7-9 and TRBJ1-5; D might be TRBD1 (5 bases). The CDR3 length is 13 residues. V was clipped by 2 bases and J by 7 bases, with 9 bases between them. Germline loops: CDR1 SEHNR, CDR2 FQNEAQ (reference sequence). The CDR3 sequence: CASSLLQAQPQHF. CDR3 sequence (DNA): TGTGCCAGCAGCTTATTACAGGCGCAGCCCCAGCATTTT.

The chain has TRBV28 and TRBJ1-3, with D unresolved. The CDR3 is made up of 11 amino acids. Germline-derived CDR1 and CDR2 are MDHEN and SYDVKM. V was pared by 8 bases and J by 6 bases, with 8 bases between. CDR3 protein: CASWLLNTIYF. CDR3 nucleotide sequence: TGTGCCAGCTGGCTGCTAAACACCATATATTTT.

This chain links TRBV27 with TRBJ2-3; no definite D call. CDR1 is MNHEY and CDR2 is SMNVEV in the germline V gene (reference sequence). The length of the CDR3 is 13 residues. V was pared by 5 bases and J by 6 bases, with 12 bases between. CDR3 nucleotides: TGTGCCAGCAGTCTCTCCCCTAGGGATACGCAGTATTTT. This codes for CASSLSPRDTQYF.

The rearrangement joins TRBV4-3 to TRBJ2-1; TRBD2 matches at 9 bases. The CDR3 consists of 21 residues. Germline V gene data show CDR1 as LGHNA and CDR2 as YSLEER. V was clipped by 3 bases and J by 4 bases; unmatched bases: 22. This CDR3 reads CASSQATPGTSPRSDYNEQFF. Here the CDR3 DNA reads TGCGCCAGCAGCCAGGCCACTCCGGGGACTAGCCCGCGATCGGATTACAATGAGCAGTTCTTC.

V and J are TRBV4-2 and TRBJ1-1, with no clear D. The CDR3 has 17 amino acids. CDR1 is LGHNA and CDR2 is YNFKEQ in the germline V gene. The V and J ends lost 4 bases and 4 bases respectively, with 22 bases between them. CDR3 amino acids: CASSLQVLRSRSTEAFF. The CDR3 bases are TGTGCCAGCAGCCTGCAAGTGTTGAGAAGTCGGAGCACTGAAGCTTTCTTT.

The V and J genes are TRBV6-6 and TRBJ1-1, with 9 bases fitting TRBD1. The trim removed 5 bases at V and 4 bases at J, leaving 5 bases unmatched. The CDR3 is 14 residues long. The germline CDR1 and CDR2 sequences are MNHNY and SVGAGI (reference sequence). The CDR3 spells CASSPDRGVTEAFF. The DNA for the CDR3 is TGTGCCAGCAGTCCTGACAGGGGGGTCACTGAAGCTTTCTTT.

The chain couples TRBV5-1 to TRBJ1-1; TRBD1 matches 7 bases. The CDR3 is made up of 14 amino acids. V lost 3 bases, J lost 5 bases, and 7 bases stayed unmatched. Germline CDR1 is SGHRS and CDR2 is YFSETQ. Here the CDR3 DNA reads TGCGCCAGCAGCTCAACAGGGGTCCGGACTGAAGCTTTCTTT. Translation: CASSSTGVRTEAFF.

The chain links TRBV7-9 to TRBJ1-3; 7 positions match TRBD1. J gave up 3 bases and V 3 bases, and 5 bases lay outside the gene matches. The CDR3 has 15 amino acids. The germline V gene encodes CDR1 SEHNR and CDR2 FQNEAQ (reference sequence). CDR3 bases: TGTGCCAGCAGCTTGCGACAGGGTGATGGAAACACCATATATTTT. It specifies CASSLRQGDGNTIYF.

Of note for this clone: The junction departs from the called germline gene at one end, perhaps through a read error. The chain combines TRBV2 with TRBJ1-1; 7 bases line up with TRBD1. Germline CDR1 and CDR2: SNHLY and FYNNEI. The CDR3 consists of 13 residues. This CDR3 is CASSDRTGPIGSF. The CDR3 DNA sequence: TGTGCCAGCAGTGATCGGACAGGCCCGATAGGCTCCTTT.

V usage is TRBV27 and J usage is TRBJ2-3; tentatively, D is TRBD1 (5 bases). CDR1 is MNHEY, CDR2 SMNVEV, per germline (reference sequence). This CDR3 region has 12 residues. The V gene lost 6 bases and the J gene lost 6 bases, with 10 bases spanning the gap. The CDR3 DNA is TGTGCCAGCAGCCCTAAGGGGGATACGCAGTATTTT. This translates into CASSPKGDTQYF.

This sequence joins TRBV18 and TRBJ1-3; TRBD1 might be the D (5 bases). Germline CDR1 KGHSH, CDR2 LQKENI. The V gene lost 6 bases and the J gene lost 2 bases, with 11 bases spanning the gap. This CDR3 is 14 amino acids long. The CDR3 DNA follows: TGTGCCAGCTCCCCCGGGGGTACTGGAAACACCATATATTTT. Translated, it gives CASSPGGTGNTIYF.

Remarks on this clone: One end of the junction varies from germline; a read error may be responsible. This sequence joins TRBV6-4 and TRBJ2-2, with D hard to call. Germline V CDR1 and CDR2: MRHNA, SNTAGT. This CDR3 spans 12 amino acids. CDR3 coding DNA: TGTGCCAGCAGTGACTACACGGGGGAGCTGTTTTTT. Translation gives CASSDYTGELFF.

Worth noting for this clone: This CDR3 is also generated by other DNA sequences in the sample. The CDR3 region is CASSQGSGGDYGYTF. The CDR3 nucleotides read TGCGCCAGCAGCCAAGGGTCAGGGGGCGACTATGGCTACACCTTC. V usage is TRBV4-3 and J usage is TRBJ1-2; 8 bases map to TRBD1. This CDR3 has 15 residues. Germline V gene sequence: CDR1 LGHNA, CDR2 YSLEER. V lost 1 base and J lost 3; bases outside the gene matches: 4.

The chain joins TRBV5-1 to TRBJ2-2; TRBD2 matches at 8 bases. J was trimmed by 5 bases and V by 2 bases; bases with no gene match: 14. Germline values: CDR1 SGHRS, CDR2 YFSETQ. This CDR3 contains 18 residues. As DNA, the CDR3 is TGCGCCAGCAGCTTATGGTCGGTCCGAACGGGGGGGACCGGGGAGCTGTTTTTT. Its translation: CASSLWSVRTGGTGELFF.